The T cell receptor beta chain under discussion was sequenced for a study of blood T cells in healthy people across ages. Study-wide results and limits: When one million T cells were used, diversity estimates were thought to be underestimates.

A remark on this clonotype: The antigen is unknown.

Donor samples were obtained from healthy Caucasian individuals from Russia, aged 6 to 90. The CDR3 totals 13 residues. Germline CDR1 DFQATT, CDR2 SNEGSKA (reference sequence). Between the trimmed V and J ends, which lost 0 bases and 2 bases, there was a span of 7 bases. Together with a sample-barcoded 5' primer, a J-beta primer mix was included in a second PCR lasting about 7 to 12 cycles. TCRdb called the 5' RACE reads again in MiXCR, with one record for every CDR3 protein. The sample carries about 800,000 distinct CDR3 sequences, 46% recorded once. This chain links TRBV20-1 with TRBJ1-2, with D unresolved. The origin of this receptor is a man aged 80 or over in good health. Sequencing used blood. The CDR3 here is CSARETGNYGYTF. In nucleotides, the CDR3 is TGCAGTGCTAGAGAAACGGGGAACTATGGCTACACCTTC.